What follows are 2 T cell receptor beta chains derived from one specimen sequenced in a study of blood T cell repertoires in COVID-19. Assay: immunoSEQ multiplex PCR; the TCRdb copy retains only in-frame clones and omits some. The data contain around 240,000 clones, 75% to 90% of them singletons. The sample taken for sequencing was PBMCs or T cells enriched from blood (not recorded which). These receptors all come from a man between 45 and 60 years old who had been exposed to COVID-19.

This rearrangement joins TRBV18 to TRBJ1-2; 7 positions match TRBD1. Germline V gene sequence: CDR1 KGHSH, CDR2 LQKENI. This CDR3 has 15 amino acids. Trimming removed 5 bases from V and 5 bases from J; junction bases left unmatched: 11. CDR3 DNA: TGTGCCAGCTCAAACACAGGGGAGCCCTCTTATGGCTACACCTTC. This sequence encodes CASSNTGEPSYGYTF.

This chain uses TRBV5-1 with TRBJ2-1, with 9 nucleotides matching TRBD2. V lost 5 bases and J lost 6; bases outside the gene matches: 12. This CDR3 comprises 16 residues. Germline V gene data show CDR1 as SGHRS and CDR2 as YFSETQ. CDR3 protein: CASRASGDHKGNEQFF. Written as DNA, the CDR3 is TGCGCCAGCAGAGCTAGCGGGGACCATAAAGGCAATGAGCAGTTCTTC.